This T cell receptor beta chain was recorded in a study of T-cell reconstitution after alpha-beta-depleted transplantation in children. Study results and caveats: There were some patients whose high TCRbeta diversity at day 60 came from surviving recipient T cells and thymic progenitors. The authors attributed T-cell counts and diversity one year after transplant mostly to newly produced T cells. At around two months after transplant, the alpha-beta T cells were reportedly derived from several hundred expanded clones that came from non-depleted graft cells.

In regard to this clonotype: The antigen remains unidentified.

Germline-derived CDR1 and CDR2 are SGHKS and YYEKEE (reference sequence). CDR3 length equals 15 residues. Trimming left V 4 bases short and J 4 bases short, with 15 bases between. A library of TCRbeta sequences, prepared with unique molecular identifiers, was generated. In TCRdb, the PCR reads were re-called with MiXCR into one record per CDR3 protein. Of around 800,000 distinct CDR3 sequences listed, 15% to 20% are singletons. V is TRBV5-5 and J is TRBJ2-1; D is perhaps TRBD2 (5 bases). The specimen comprised PBMCs, mostly from graft donor cells, sampled 360 days after TCRalphabeta/CD19-depleted stem cell transplant. This sequence originates from a male patient aged 10 to 17 who had a stem cell transplant for acute lymphoblastic leukemia, so the T cells may come from the graft donor. In nucleotides, the CDR3 is TGTGCCAGCAGCGGGAGTCCACCCGGATACAATGAGCAGTTCTTC. This translates into CASSGSPPGYNEQFF.